Listed below are T cell receptor beta chains from one sample, sequenced in a study of T cell responses to AZD1222 COVID-19 vaccine. TCRdb's table, derived via immunoSEQ multiplex PCR, lists solely in-frame clones and lacks some. The repertoire consists of 150,000 to 250,000 clones, with about nine tenths occurring once and the leading ten covering under 4%. The source was peripheral blood, collected 28 days after the second AZD1222 dose. The receptors shown here come from an adult who received the AZD1222 COVID-19 vaccine. Each CDR3 is given with its conserved first and last residue. D genes are given only for firm matches. For some rows the clone size is stated as once, few or many, or as a class when expanded; others skip it.

v_gene	j_gene	abundance	d_gene	CDR3nt	CDR3aa
TRBV6-1	TRBJ1-4	-	-	TGTGCCAGCAGTGAAGCGACCCTGGACGCTGAAAAACTGTTTTTT	CASSEATLDAEKLFF
TRBV29-1	TRBJ1-1	-	TRBD1	TGCAGCGTTGGGGACAGGGGACATGAAGCTTTCTTT	CSVGDRGHEAFF
TRBV6-2/TRBV6-3	TRBJ2-7	-	-	TGTGCCAGCAGTACCTCGGACGGGGGATCTTACGAGCAGTACTTC	CASSTSDGGSYEQYF
TRBV7-8	TRBJ2-5	-	TRBD2	TGTGCCAGCAGCGCCACTAGCGGGTGCAACTTC	CASSATSGCNF
TRBV6-5	TRBJ1-6	-	-	TGTGCCAGCAGCCCCGGCCATTCAACCCTCCACTTT	CASSPGHSTLHF
TRBV5-1	TRBJ1-1	-	-	TGCGCCAGCAAAGTCTTAGTTGAGAACACTGAAGCTTTCTTT	CASKVLVENTEAFF
TRBV11-3	TRBJ2-1	-	TRBD2	TGTGCCAGCAGCTTAGAAAGGCGGGAGGGCCAACACAGTGAGCAGTTCTTC	CASSLERREGQHSEQFF
TRBV11-2	TRBJ1-1	-	-	TGTGCCAGCACCCATGGGGAATTTCTCGGAGCTTTCTTT	CASTHGEFLGAFF
TRBV19	TRBJ2-7	-	TRBD2	TGTGCCAGTATGGGACGCGGGAGGGGGGTCGAGCAGTACTTC	CASMGRGRGVEQYF
TRBV28	TRBJ1-5	-	-	TGTGCCACTGCGGCGGGCGGGGGCAATCAGCCCCAGCATTTT	CATAAGGGNQPQHF
TRBV7-3	TRBJ2-2	-	-	TGTGCCAGCAGCCAAACGGGGGAGCTGTTTTTT	CASSQTGELFF
TRBV5-8	TRBJ1-1	-	-	TGTGCCAGCAGCTGGGCCCCAGGGAACCGGGGTGAAGCTTTCTTT	CASSWAPGNRGEAFF
TRBV29-1	TRBJ2-7	-	-	TGCAGCGTTGAAGGATGGTGGGGGGCGGAGGAGCAGTACTTC	CSVEGWWGAEEQYF
TRBV14	TRBJ2-2	-	-	TGTGCCAGCAGTAGGCCTCAGGGAACTTTTAACACCGGGGAGCTGTTTTTT	CASSRPQGTFNTGELFF
TRBV6-5	TRBJ2-7	-	-	TGTGCCAGCAGTCCCCGTCGGGACGGTTCCTACGAGCAGTACTTC	CASSPRRDGSYEQYF
TRBV28	TRBJ1-1	-	-	TGTGCCAGCAGTTTGGGGCCAGGGCTGAACACTGAAGCTTTCTTT	CASSLGPGLNTEAFF
TRBV19	TRBJ2-2	-	-	TGTGCCAGTATGAGGGGGGTCACCGGGGAGCTGTTTTTT	CASMRGVTGELFF
TRBV7-2	TRBJ2-3	once	-	TGTGCCAGCAGCAGCAGAACAGATACGCAGTATTTT	CASSSRTDTQYF
TRBV30	TRBJ2-1	-	-	TGTGCCTGGTCGGGAAGCTCCTACAATGAGCAGTTCTTC	CAWSGSSYNEQFF
TRBV30	TRBJ2-2	-	TRBD1	TGTGCCTGGACCGTTGGACAGGCCGGGGAGCTGTTTTTT	CAWTVGQAGELFF